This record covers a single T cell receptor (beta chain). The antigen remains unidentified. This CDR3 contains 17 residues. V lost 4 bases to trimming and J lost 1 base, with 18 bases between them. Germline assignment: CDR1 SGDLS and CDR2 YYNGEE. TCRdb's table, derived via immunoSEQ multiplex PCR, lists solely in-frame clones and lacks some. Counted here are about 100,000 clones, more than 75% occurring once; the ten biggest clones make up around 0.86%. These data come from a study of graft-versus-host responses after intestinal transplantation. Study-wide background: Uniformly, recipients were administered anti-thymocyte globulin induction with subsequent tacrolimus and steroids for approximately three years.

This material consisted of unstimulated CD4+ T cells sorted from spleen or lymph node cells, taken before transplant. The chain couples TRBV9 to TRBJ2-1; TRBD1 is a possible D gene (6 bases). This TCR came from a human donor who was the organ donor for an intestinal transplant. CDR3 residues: CASSPTGSPVSYNEQFF. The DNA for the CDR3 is TGTGCCAGCAGCCCTACAGGGAGTCCCGTTTCCTACAATGAGCAGTTCTTC.